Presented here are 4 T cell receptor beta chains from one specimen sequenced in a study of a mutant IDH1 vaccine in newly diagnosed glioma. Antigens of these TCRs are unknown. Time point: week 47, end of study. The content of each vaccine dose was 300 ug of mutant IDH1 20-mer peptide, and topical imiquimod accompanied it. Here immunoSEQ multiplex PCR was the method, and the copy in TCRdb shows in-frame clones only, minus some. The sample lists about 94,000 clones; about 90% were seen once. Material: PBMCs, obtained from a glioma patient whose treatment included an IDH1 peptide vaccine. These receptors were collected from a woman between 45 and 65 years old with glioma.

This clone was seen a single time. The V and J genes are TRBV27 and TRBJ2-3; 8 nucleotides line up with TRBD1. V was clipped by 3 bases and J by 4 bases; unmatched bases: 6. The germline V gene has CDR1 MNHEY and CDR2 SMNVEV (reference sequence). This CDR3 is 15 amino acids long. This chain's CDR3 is CASSFPDRGADTQYF. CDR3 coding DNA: TGTGCCAGCAGTTTCCCCGACAGGGGAGCAGATACGCAGTATTTT.

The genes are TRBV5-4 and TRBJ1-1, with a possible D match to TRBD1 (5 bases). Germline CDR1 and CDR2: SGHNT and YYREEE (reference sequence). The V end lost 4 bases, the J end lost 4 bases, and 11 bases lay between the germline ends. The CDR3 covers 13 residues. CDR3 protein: CASSPRVGTEAFF. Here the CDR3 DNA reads TGTGCCAGCAGCCCCAGGGTGGGCACTGAAGCTTTCTTT.

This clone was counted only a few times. The CDR3 DNA follows: TGTGCCTGGAGTATCAGCGGGAGGCCTTCCTACGAGCAGTACTTC. It specifies CAWSISGRPSYEQYF. The chain couples TRBV30 to TRBJ2-7, with 9 bases matching TRBD2. The germline V gene encodes CDR1 GTSNPN and CDR2 SVGIG (reference sequence). The J segment lost 1 base and the V segment lost 2 bases, leaving 6 bases of the junction unmatched. The CDR3 loop spans 15 amino acids.

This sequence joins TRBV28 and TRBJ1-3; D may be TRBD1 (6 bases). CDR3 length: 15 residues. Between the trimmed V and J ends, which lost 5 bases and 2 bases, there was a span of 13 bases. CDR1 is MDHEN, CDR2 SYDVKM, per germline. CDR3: CASSPTTGPGNTIYF. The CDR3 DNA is TGTGCCAGCAGTCCTACGACAGGACCTGGAAACACCATATATTTT.